A selection of T cell receptor beta chains follows, all from one sample in a study of blood T cell repertoires in COVID-19. TCRdb keeps only in-frame clones here, not all; method: immunoSEQ multiplex PCR. The data contain roughly 100,000 clones, approximately 92% of them singletons. Sequencing input: peripheral blood. The receptors originated from a woman in her forties or fifties with COVID-19, enrolled during active disease. The CDR3 runs from the conserved cysteine through the conserved F or W. The D gene is left open where the match is weak. Expanded clones are given a class, and other clones once, few, many or no size at all.

clone_size j_call d_call v_call cdr3_nt cdr3_aa
. TRBJ2-7 TRBD1 TRBV14 TGTGCCAGCAGCTCCGGACAGGGAGGTGCCTACGAGCAGTACTTC CASSSGQGGAYEQYF
. TRBJ2-1 TRBD2 TRBV28 TGTGCCAGCAGTCCAGCGGGGGGGCAGCATGAGGAGCAGTTCTTC CASSPAGGQHEEQFF
once TRBJ1-4 TRBD1 TRBV5-1 TGCGCCAGCAGCTTGTGGACAGGGAATGAAAAACTGTTTTTT CASSLWTGNEKLFF
few TRBJ1-1 TRBD1 TRBV12-5 TGTGCTAGTGGTTTGGACAGGGGGACTGAAGCTTTCTTT CASGLDRGTEAFF
. TRBJ1-6 TRBD1 TRBV27 TGTGCCAGCAGTTTCCGGGACAGAAATTCACCCCTCCACTTT CASSFRDRNSPLHF
. TRBJ1-1 . TRBV7-2 TGTGCCAGCAGCTTAGTTAGCTTATTCATGAACACTGAAGCTTTCTTT CASSLVSLFMNTEAFF
. TRBJ1-3 . TRBV11-3 TGTGCCAGCAGCTTAGGGGCAGACCCTGGAAACACCATATATTTT CASSLGADPGNTIYF
. TRBJ1-1 . TRBV5-1 TGCGCCAGCACTTCCGATAGAGCTTCTGAAGCTTTCTTT CASTSDRASEAFF
once TRBJ1-5 TRBD1 TRBV6-5 TGTGCCACCGCAAGGACAGGGAGCGCTCAGCCCCAGCATTTT CATARTGSAQPQHF
. TRBJ1-2 . TRBV7-9 TGTGCCAGCAACTCAGGTGGGGCCCGCTATGGCTACACCTTC CASNSGGARYGYTF
. TRBJ1-5 TRBD1 TRBV24-1 TGTGCCACCAGTGATTCCCGACAGGGGGCTGCGAAACAGCCCCAGCATTTT CATSDSRQGAAKQPQHF
once TRBJ1-5 TRBD1 TRBV2 TGTGCCAGCAGTGGCAAACAGGGGGCCGTTACCTTAAATCAGCCCCAGCATTTT CASSGKQGAVTLNQPQHF
. TRBJ2-7 . TRBV5-8 TGTGCCAGCAGCTTGCAGGGTTACGAGCAGTACTTC CASSLQGYEQYF
. TRBJ2-3 . TRBV6-2/TRBV6-3 TGTGCCAGCAGTATACCCTCCGGGGTCTGGGGCACAGATACGCAGTATTTT CASSIPSGVWGTDTQYF
. TRBJ2-5 . TRBV3-1/TRBV3-2 TGTGCCAGCAGCCAAGCCTCTCCCTTTCGGGGGGAGACCCAGTACTTC CASSQASPFRGETQYF
. TRBJ2-6 . TRBV7-3 TGTGCCAGCAGTTTAGCCCCTTTCAGGAAGCCACCGTCTGGGGCCAACGTCCTGACTTTC CASSLAPFRKPPSGANVLTF
. TRBJ1-2 TRBD1 TRBV4-1 TGCGCCAGCAGCCTCCTGCCCGTGGGACAGGGAGCGAGAGGCTACACCTTC CASSLLPVGQGARGYTF